Listed below are T cell receptor beta chains from one sample, sequenced in a study of blood T cells in healthy people across ages. One entry per CDR3 protein results from TCRdb running MiXCR on the 5' RACE reads. This repertoire shows some 1.4 million distinct CDR3 sequences, roughly 40% found once; its top ten account for 7% to 9.5%. What was sequenced was blood. These receptors were obtained from a woman between 18 and 29 years old in good health. Both conserved end residues are part of each CDR3. D genes are given only for firm matches. Not every row has a clone size; where given, it reads once, few, many or a size class.

len,j_gene,abundance,v_gene,d_gene,CDR3nt,CDR3aa
13,TRBJ2-3,.,TRBV3-1,.,TGTGCCAGCGGGGACGGATCCACAGATACGCAGTATTTT,CASGDGSTDTQYF
13,TRBJ2-7,.,TRBV6-1,.,TGTGCCATCTCTTGGGCCAGAGAATACGAGCAGTACTTC,CAISWAREYEQYF
15,TRBJ2-3,many,TRBV2,TRBD2,TGTGCCAGCAGTTCCGGGACTAGCGGCACAGATACGCAGTATTTT,CASSSGTSGTDTQYF
13,TRBJ1-5,.,TRBV4-1,.,TGCGCCAGCAGCCAACGGAACAATCAGCCCCAGCATTTT,CASSQRNNQPQHF
13,TRBJ2-1,.,TRBV27,TRBD2,TGTGCCAGCAGTTTAGCGGGAGCACGTTATCAGTTCTTC,CASSLAGARYQFF
12,TRBJ1-2,once,TRBV25-1,.,TGTGCCAGCAGAGAACCGGGGGATGGCTACACCTTC,CASREPGDGYTF
14,TRBJ2-7,.,TRBV6-5,TRBD1,TGTGCCAGCAGTCTGGGACAGGCCACCTACGAGCGGTACTTC,CASSLGQATYERYF
13,TRBJ2-3,.,TRBV9,.,TGTGCCAGCAGCGTAGTCGATTCGGGTACGCAGTATTTT,CASSVVDSGTQYF
13,TRBJ2-7,.,TRBV6-6,.,TGTGCCAGCAGTTACTCGAATCTCCACGAGCAGTACTTC,CASSYSNLHEQYF
14,TRBJ1-4,.,TRBV5-1,TRBD1,TGCGCCAGCAGCCAGGGACAGGGTGCGGAAAAACTGTTTTTT,CASSQGQGAEKLFF
13,TRBJ2-1,few,TRBV5-1,TRBD1,TGCGCCAGCAGCTTAACAGGGGTCGGTGAGCAGTTCTTC,CASSLTGVGEQFF
12,TRBJ2-1,.,TRBV29-1,.,TGCAGCGTCCCCAGGGGTTCGGATGAGCAGTTCTTC,CSVPRGSDEQFF
16,TRBJ1-1,once,TRBV9,.,TGTGCCAGCAGCCGTATAGCGGGGGGCGCGGGCACTGAAGCTTTCTTT,CASSRIAGGAGTEAFF
17,TRBJ2-1,.,TRBV5-1,TRBD2,TGCGCCAGCAGCTGCTATCAGACTAGCGGGCAATGCAATGAGCAGTTCTTC,CASSCYQTSGQCNEQFF
14,TRBJ1-2,.,TRBV7-8,.,TGTGCCAGCACCGCCTATGGAGGGGTCTATGGCTACACCTTC,CASTAYGGVYGYTF
15,TRBJ2-3,.,TRBV11-2,TRBD2,TGTGCCAGCAGCCCCTGGGACTATCAGACAGATACGCAGTATTTT,CASSPWDYQTDTQYF
16,TRBJ2-3,.,TRBV5-6,.,TGTGCCAGCACTCTCCCCAGGTTGCGCGGCACAGATACGCAGTATTTT,CASTLPRLRGTDTQYF
12,TRBJ2-1,.,TRBV27,.,TGTGCCAGCAGTTTCCCCCCAAGTGAGCAGTTCTTC,CASSFPPSEQFF
13,TRBJ2-2,.,TRBV5-6,.,TGTGCCAGCAGCTTCTTCCACACCGGGGAGCTGTTTTTT,CASSFFHTGELFF
13,TRBJ1-4,.,TRBV29-1,.,TGCAGCGTGATCGGGAGATTTAATGAAAAACTGTTTTTT,CSVIGRFNEKLFF
14,TRBJ2-7,.,TRBV29-1,TRBD1,TGCAGCGTTGACCTCGGACAGGGAACTTACGAGCAGTACTTC,CSVDLGQGTYEQYF
16,TRBJ2-7,few,TRBV5-1,TRBD1,TGCGCCAGCAGATCCGACAGGGAAAAGCTATCCTACGAGCAGTACTTC,CASRSDREKLSYEQYF
17,TRBJ1-2,.,TRBV3-1,.,TGTGCCAGCAGCCAAGATCCGAAGAGGGTTGGAAACTATGGCTACACCTTC,CASSQDPKRVGNYGYTF
14,TRBJ2-7,.,TRBV9,TRBD1,TGTGCCAGCAGCCCTTTAGGACAGGTATCCGAGCAGTACTTC,CASSPLGQVSEQYF
15,TRBJ2-1,few,TRBV20-1,TRBD2,TGCAGTGCTAGGCAGGGAGCGGGAAGCTCCAATGAGCAGTTCTTC,CSARQGAGSSNEQFF
16,TRBJ2-3,few,TRBV27,.,TGTGCCAGCAGTCCACGACCCTCCCCGGGCCCAGATACGCAGTATTTT,CASSPRPSPGPDTQYF
18,TRBJ2-3,.,TRBV7-2,TRBD2,TGTGCCAGCAGCTTAGCCGCCGGGACTAGCGGGCTGATAGATACGCAGTATTTT,CASSLAAGTSGLIDTQYF
15,TRBJ2-7,.,TRBV20-1,.,TGCAGTGCTAGAACTGACGGCGGGGGCCTCAGGGAGCAGTACTTC,CSARTDGGGLREQYF
12,TRBJ2-5,few,TRBV12-3/TRBV12-4,.,TGTGCCAGCAGTTGGGGTGAACAGACCCAGTACTTC,CASSWGEQTQYF
15,TRBJ1-6,.,TRBV6-5,.,TGTGCCAGCAGAAAACCCACAGGGAACAATTCACCCCTCCACTTT,CASRKPTGNNSPLHF
15,TRBJ2-7,.,TRBV4-2,.,TGTGCCAGCAGCCAAGGGCTGGGGAGCCTCTACGAGCAGTACTTC,CASSQGLGSLYEQYF
19,TRBJ2-1,.,TRBV11-2,.,TGTGCCAGCAGCCCGCTTCCTCGGGGGTTGCGGAGCTCCTACAATGAGCAGTTCTTC,CASSPLPRGLRSSYNEQFF
16,TRBJ1-2,few,TRBV7-2,TRBD1,TGTGCCAGCAGCCGACACGGACAGGGGGCAATCTATGGCTACACCTTC,CASSRHGQGAIYGYTF
17,TRBJ1-5,few,TRBV4-1,.,TGCGCCAGCAGCCAAGGGGGCCCCGGGGGCCTCAATCAGCCCCAGCATTTT,CASSQGGPGGLNQPQHF
15,TRBJ1-5,.,TRBV2,TRBD1,TGTGCCAGCAGGAGGACAGGGGGTAGGGATCAGCCCCAGCATTTT,CASRRTGGRDQPQHF
15,TRBJ2-3,.,TRBV2,.,TGTGCCAGCAGCGAAAGGACAGACCCCACAGATACGCAGTATTTT,CASSERTDPTDTQYF
15,TRBJ2-7,few,TRBV9,.,TGTGCCAGCAGCGTAGGGGCGGCCAGCTCCTACGAGCAGTACTTC,CASSVGAASSYEQYF
12,TRBJ2-1,.,TRBV20-1,.,TGCAGTGCTAGTCAAGGGGTCTACGAGCAGTTCTTC,CSASQGVYEQFF
14,TRBJ2-3,few,TRBV20-1,.,TGCAGTGCCGTCACAGGGGAGGTAGGAGATACGCAGTATTTT,CSAVTGEVGDTQYF
13,TRBJ1-1,.,TRBV13,.,TGTGCCAGCAGCGCCGCCCGTAACACTGAAGCTTTCTTT,CASSAARNTEAFF
13,TRBJ2-1,.,TRBV7-3,TRBD2,TGTGCCAGCAGCCCCTCGGGACTAGCGGGACAGTTCTTC,CASSPSGLAGQFF
16,TRBJ2-6,.,TRBV9,.,TGTGCCAGCAGCCTCCACCCGGGGTCTGGGGCCAACGTCCTGACTTTC,CASSLHPGSGANVLTF
14,TRBJ2-5,few,TRBV9,.,TGTGCCAGCAGCGTAGACCCGATTCAAGAGACCCAGTACTTC,CASSVDPIQETQYF
13,TRBJ2-4,.,TRBV2,.,TGTGCCAGCAGCGAAGACCCCGGCTACGTGCAGTACTTC,CASSEDPGYVQYF
19,TRBJ2-6,once,TRBV4-1,TRBD2,TGCGCCAGCAGCCAAGAGCTTGGCGGGGGGGTATCTGGGGCCAACGTCCTGACTTTC,CASSQELGGGVSGANVLTF
14,TRBJ2-1,few,TRBV6-5,.,TGTGCCAGCAGTTACTCGAACATCGTGGATGAGCAGTTCTTC,CASSYSNIVDEQFF